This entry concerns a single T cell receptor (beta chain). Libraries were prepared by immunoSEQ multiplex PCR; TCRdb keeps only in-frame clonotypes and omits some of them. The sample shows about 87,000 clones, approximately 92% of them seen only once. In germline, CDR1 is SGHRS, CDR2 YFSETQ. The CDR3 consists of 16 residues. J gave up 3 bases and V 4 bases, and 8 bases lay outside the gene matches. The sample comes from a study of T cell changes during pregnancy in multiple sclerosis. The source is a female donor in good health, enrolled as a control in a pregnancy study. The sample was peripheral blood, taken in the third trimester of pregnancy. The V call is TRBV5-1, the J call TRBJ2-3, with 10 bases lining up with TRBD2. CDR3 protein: CASSLPTSGKTDTQYF. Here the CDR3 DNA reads TGCGCCAGCAGCCTCCCCACTAGCGGGAAAACAGATACGCAGTATTTT.